These 28 T cell receptor beta chains originate from one sample sequenced in a study of blood T cells in healthy people across ages. A second roughly 7 to 12 cycle PCR used barcoded and J-beta primers. TCRdb re-analysed the 5' RACE reads in MiXCR, keeping a single row per CDR3 protein. This sample yields some 800,000 distinct CDR3 sequences, of which 20% to 25% are seen a single time; under 4.5% belongs to the top ten. This sample also belongs to another study, concerning T cells of mothers and their children.

Input material: blood. The receptors were gathered from a boy aged 5-17 years in good health.

This clonotype was detected only once. The rearrangement links TRBV14 to TRBJ1-4, with D maybe TRBD1 (5 bases). From germline, CDR1 is SGHDN and CDR2 FVKESK. V lost 0 bases to trimming and J lost 5 bases, with 13 bases between them. The CDR3 has 16 residues. CDR3 nucleotides: TGTGCCAGCAGCCAAGACTCCAGGGACCCGAATGAAAAACTGTTTTTT. It is translated as CASSQDSRDPNEKLFF.

This sequence joins TRBV29-1 and TRBJ2-7, with TRBD2 matching 10 bases. Germline values: CDR1 SQVTM, CDR2 ANQGSEA. This CDR3 comprises 16 residues. The junction had 10 bases not matched to a gene; V was cut back by 3 bases and J by 2 bases. In DNA, the CDR3 is TGCAGCGTTGAGCCTAGCGGGAGTGGTAAGGCCTACGAGCAGTACTTC. Its translation is CSVEPSGSGKAYEQYF.

V usage is TRBV5-1 and J usage is TRBJ2-5; D uncertain. TRBJ2-1 matches the DNA end more closely, so the J call is doubtful. Germline V lookup: CDR1 SGHRS, CDR2 YFSETQ. The CDR3 is 15 amino acids. This chain's CDR3 is CASSLVGWQLNEQFF. CDR3 nucleotide sequence: TGCGCCAGCAGCTTGGTCGGGTGGCAGCTCAATGAGCAGTTCTTC.

This clonotype was detected a few times. This sequence joins TRBV5-6 and TRBJ2-4; D is tentatively TRBD1 or TRBD2 (5 bases each). This CDR3 is 13 amino acids long. V lost 0 bases and J 16 bases, leaving 17 bases between the germline ends. Germline V gene data show CDR1 as SGHDT and CDR2 as YYEEEE. CDR3 bases: TGTGCCAGCAGCTTGGCGGGGCAGGTCGATCAATACTTC. Translated, it gives CASSLAGQVDQYF.

V usage is TRBV6-1 and J usage is TRBJ2-7; unclear D gene. The V gene's germline CDR1 is MNHNS and CDR2 SASEGT. The CDR3 totals 10 residues. With 7 bases removed from V and 6 bases from J, the gap between germline ends came to 7 bases. CDR3 DNA sequence: TGTGCCAGCACCTCCGGCGAGCAGTACTTC. Amino acid sequence: CASTSGEQYF.

In its sample, this clonotype was seen a few times. The chain is built from TRBV6-1 and TRBJ2-1; 7 bases are shared with TRBD2. This CDR3 region has 20 residues. Germline CDR1 MNHNS, CDR2 SASEGT. Trimming removed 6 bases from V and 0 bases from J; junction bases left unmatched: 20. The CDR3 loop is CASSSPTRGSYRSSYNEQFF. CDR3 nucleotide sequence: TGTGCCAGCAGCTCCCCCACTCGCGGGAGCTACCGAAGCTCCTACAATGAGCAGTTCTTC.

This clonotype was detected a few times. V gene TRBV12-3 or TRBV12-4 combines with J gene TRBJ2-5; D tentatively reads TRBD1 or TRBD2 (5 bases each). Gene TRBJ2-7 matches the end of the DNA better, so the J call may be wrong. The CDR3 runs 14 residues. This CDR3 is CASSRDPTSYEQYF. As DNA, the CDR3 is TGTGCCAGCAGTAGGGACCCTACTAGCTACGAGCAGTACTTC.

This chain links TRBV29-1 with TRBJ2-3; TRBD2 aligns across 9 bases. Germline V CDR1 and CDR2: SQVTM, ANQGSEA. J lost 2 bases, V lost 6 bases, and 15 bases had no gene match. CDR3 length equals 17 residues. The CDR3 DNA is TGCAGCGTCCGCGGTTTCGGTAGCGGGGGTTCCACAGATACGCAGTATTTT. Translated, it gives CSVRGFGSGGSTDTQYF.

This rearrangement joins TRBV20-1 to TRBJ2-7, with unresolved D. The CDR3 covers 11 residues. Looked up from germline, CDR1 is DFQATT and CDR2 is SNEGSKA (reference sequence). V was pared by 6 bases and J by 2 bases, with 8 bases between. The CDR3 here is CSAKVTYEQYF. DNA of the CDR3: TGCAGTGCCAAGGTTACCTACGAGCAGTACTTC.

The genes are TRBV20-1 and TRBJ2-4; 7 nucleotides agree with TRBD1. Looked up from germline, CDR1 is DFQATT and CDR2 is SNEGSKA (reference sequence). The CDR3 length is 15 residues. Germline trimming cut 7 bases from V and 0 bases from J; bases unmatched to any gene: 9. The DNA for the CDR3 is TGCAGTGGTGGAGGCCAGGGGGTAGCCAAAAACATTCAGTACTTC. Its protein is CSGGGQGVAKNIQYF.

The chain joins TRBV14 to TRBJ2-5; TRBD1 agrees at 7 bases. V lost 2 bases and J lost 4; bases outside the gene matches: 13. Germline-derived CDR1 and CDR2 are SGHDN and FVKESK. This CDR3 has 17 residues. The DNA for the CDR3 is TGTGCCAGCAGCCAATTCCCGGGGACAGTGGGGCGAGAGACCCAGTACTTC. Its translation is CASSQFPGTVGRETQYF.

Comments on this clonotype: This may be a read error, as it is one base from a much larger clone. The CDR3 loop is CASSPGLAGGGTQYF. For the CDR3, the DNA is TGTGCCAGCAGCCCGGGACTAGCGGGAGGGGGGACCCAGTACTTC. V usage is TRBV6-1 and J usage is TRBJ2-5, with 16 nucleotides matching TRBD2. There are 15 residues in the CDR3. The V segment lost 6 bases and the J segment 7 bases; nucleotides outside the gene matches: 5. In germline, CDR1 is MNHNS, CDR2 SASEGT.

The chain uses TRBV7-2 and TRBJ2-1; weak D call: TRBD1 (6 bases). The closer fit of TRBJ2-7 to the DNA end suggests the J call may be wrong. Per germline, CDR1 SGHTA and CDR2 FQGNSA. The CDR3 covers 17 residues. CDR3 DNA sequence: TGTGCCAGCAGCTTCTCCATACAGGGTGGTTCATTCTACGAGCAGTACTTC. Its protein product is CASSFSIQGGSFYEQYF.

A few counts support this clonotype. The CDR3 spells CASRAWQGDVYGYTF. Written as DNA, the CDR3 is TGTGCCAGCAGGGCCTGGCAGGGAGATGTCTATGGCTACACCTTC. The gene calls are TRBV12-3 or TRBV12-4 and TRBJ1-2; D may be TRBD1 (5 bases). Trimming took 6 bases from V and 4 from J, leaving 18 bases between them. The CDR3 consists of 15 residues.

The chain employs TRBV6-5 and TRBJ2-2; D is possibly TRBD2 (5 bases). The CDR3 spans 16 residues. V was pared by 0 bases and J by 3 bases, with 11 bases between. Germline V lookup: CDR1 MNHEY, CDR2 SVGAGI. The CDR3 here is CASSYSAADYTGELFF. Here the CDR3 DNA reads TGTGCCAGCAGTTACTCGGCAGCGGACTACACCGGGGAGCTGTTTTTT.

This clonotype was counted many times. The chain is built from TRBV10-3 and TRBJ2-6; D might be TRBD1 (6 bases). The CDR3 covers 14 residues. The V end lost 7 bases, the J end lost 2 bases, and 9 bases lay between the germline ends. Germline CDR1 reads ENHRY; CDR2 reads SYGVKD. As DNA, the CDR3 is TGTGCCATCAAACAGGGCACTGGGGCCAACGTCCTGACTTTC. Its translation: CAIKQGTGANVLTF.

This clonotype was observed a single time. The J gene is TRBJ1-1, the V gene TRBV12-3 or TRBV12-4, with a tentative D call TRBD1 (5 bases). V gave up 5 bases and J gave up 7 bases, with 14 bases separating them. The CDR3 length is 13 residues. The chain's CDR3 is CASSQNRQGEAFF. The CDR3, as DNA: TGTGCCAGCAGTCAAAACCGGCAGGGTGAAGCTTTCTTT.

The chain employs TRBV7-2 and TRBJ2-7, with D possibly TRBD2 on 5 matching bases. V lost 6 bases to trimming and J lost 6 bases, with 24 bases between them. The CDR3 runs to 16 residues. Looked up from germline, CDR1 is SGHTA and CDR2 is FQGNSA. CDR3 residues: CASRFGGYEEESEQYF. The DNA for the CDR3 is TGTGCCAGCAGATTTGGTGGATACGAGGAGGAAAGCGAGCAGTACTTC. The variable domain in full, completed from reference TRBV7-2 and TRBJ2-7, reads GAGVSQSPSNKVTEKGKDVELRCDPISGHTALYWYRQSLGQGLEFLIYFQGNSAPDKSGLPSDRFSAERTGGSVSTLTIQRTQQEDSAVYLCASRFGGYEEESEQYFGPGTRLTVT.

This clonotype turned up a few times. J is TRBJ2-2 and V is TRBV19; D is unresolved. Germline CDR1 and CDR2: LNHDA and SQIVND (reference sequence). V lost 8 bases to trimming and J lost 6 bases, with 13 bases between them. The CDR3 totals 13 residues. CDR3 DNA sequence: TGTGCCAGTTCCCCGGTTGTCCCCGGGGAGCTGTTTTTT. It specifies CASSPVVPGELFF.

The chain carries TRBV27 and TRBJ2-3; no definite D call. V was cut by 3 bases and J by 2 bases, with 12 bases left in between. The germline V gene encodes CDR1 MNHEY and CDR2 SMNVEV (reference sequence). CDR3 length equals 15 residues. The CDR3 DNA reads as TGTGCCAGCAGTTTTGAAAGGACCTACACAGATACGCAGTATTTT. Encoded protein: CASSFERTYTDTQYF.

The chain is built from TRBV28 and TRBJ1-2; 10 positions agree with TRBD1. V was pared by 5 bases and J by 4 bases, with 22 bases of the junction left unmatched. There are 20 residues in the CDR3. Germline V gives CDR1 MDHEN, CDR2 SYDVKM. The CDR3 region is CASSPTLLGQGRGIVYGYTF. In DNA, the CDR3 is TGTGCCAGCAGTCCAACCCTTCTGGGACAGGGGAGGGGCATCGTCTATGGCTACACCTTC.

With respect to this clonotype: A much larger clone lies one base from this, so it may be a read error. The chain's CDR3 is CASSYAGDTEAFF. CDR3 bases: TGTGCCAGCAGTTACGCGGGGGACACTGAAGCTTTCTTT. The V call is TRBV6-2 or TRBV6-3, the J call TRBJ1-1, with D maybe TRBD1 (5 bases). The CDR3 has 13 amino acids. V lost 2 bases, J lost 3 bases, and 7 bases lay in between. The germline V gene has CDR1 MNHEY and CDR2 SVGEGT.

This clonotype was found a few times. J is TRBJ1-4 and V is TRBV5-1; possibly TRBD1 for D (5 bases). Trimming removed 0 bases at V and 10 bases at J, with 19 bases between. The CDR3 is 16 residues long. The V gene's germline CDR1 is SGHRS and CDR2 YFSETQ. DNA for the CDR3: TGCGCCAGCAGCTTGGCCTTTAGGGGTCGTGGCAGAAAACTGTTTTTT. Translation: CASSLAFRGRGRKLFF.

In its sample, this clonotype was seen a few times. The chain employs TRBV12-3 or TRBV12-4 and TRBJ2-4, with D hard to call. V lost 6 bases to trimming and J lost 5 bases, with 11 bases between them. The CDR3 runs to 13 residues. CDR3 amino acids: CASRSLGENIQYF. Here the CDR3 DNA reads TGTGCCAGCAGGTCTCTTGGGGAAAACATTCAGTACTTC.

The sample holds a few counts of this clonotype. This chain links TRBV20-1 with TRBJ2-3; 12 bases map to TRBD2. In germline, CDR1 is DFQATT, CDR2 SNEGSKA (reference sequence). With 1 base clipped from V and 4 bases from J, the junction kept 6 bases outside the gene matches. CDR3 length: 16 residues. CDR3 sequence: CSARAVGLAGADTQYF. The CDR3 coding sequence is TGCAGTGCTAGAGCCGTGGGACTAGCGGGTGCAGATACGCAGTATTTT.

This chain links TRBV3-1 with TRBJ1-6; TRBD1 agrees at 8 bases. The trim removed 3 bases at V and 9 bases at J, leaving 10 bases unmatched. This CDR3 spans 16 amino acids. The germline gives CDR1 LGHDT, CDR2 YNNKEL (reference sequence). The CDR3: CASSQIAGTGVSPLHF. CDR3 nucleotide sequence: TGTGCCAGCAGCCAGATCGCCGGGACAGGTGTTTCACCCCTCCACTTT.

This chain's CDR3 is CASSLSGGNTDTQYF. The CDR3 nucleotides are TGCGCCAGCAGCTTGAGCGGGGGGAACACAGATACGCAGTATTTT. This sequence joins TRBV5-1 and TRBJ2-3; 9 bases match TRBD2. This CDR3 region has 15 residues. The ends lost 1 base at V and 2 bases at J; junction bases unmatched: 2. Germline values: CDR1 SGHRS, CDR2 YFSETQ.

This clonotype has a handful of counts. This chain uses TRBV27 with TRBJ2-2; TRBD1 aligns across 7 bases. There are 14 residues in the CDR3. V lost 5 bases and J lost 5; bases outside the gene matches: 5. CDR1 and CDR2 (germline): MNHEY, SMNVEV (reference sequence). The DNA of the CDR3 is TGTGCCAGCAGTAACAGGGGAATTACCGGGGAGCTGTTTTTT. Residues: CASSNRGITGELFF.